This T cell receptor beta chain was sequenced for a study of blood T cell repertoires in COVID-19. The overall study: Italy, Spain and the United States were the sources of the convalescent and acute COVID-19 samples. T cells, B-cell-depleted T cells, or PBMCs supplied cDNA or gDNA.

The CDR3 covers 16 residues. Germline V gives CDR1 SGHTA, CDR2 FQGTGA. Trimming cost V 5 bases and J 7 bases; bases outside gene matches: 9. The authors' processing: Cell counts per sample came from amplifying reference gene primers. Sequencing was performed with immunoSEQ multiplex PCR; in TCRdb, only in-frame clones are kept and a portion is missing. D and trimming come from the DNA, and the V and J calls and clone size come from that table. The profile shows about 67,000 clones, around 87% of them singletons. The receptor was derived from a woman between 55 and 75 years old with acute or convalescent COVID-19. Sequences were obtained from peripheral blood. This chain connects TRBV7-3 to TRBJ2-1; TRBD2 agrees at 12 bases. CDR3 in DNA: TGTGCCAGCAGCCCAACGGCTAGCGGGAGGGTAAATGAGCAGTTCTTC. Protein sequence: CASSPTASGRVNEQFF.